This entry lists 17 T cell receptor beta chains sequenced from one sample in a study of T cells in Graves' hyperthyroidism and ophthalmopathy (dated by TCRdb to the late 2010s). The library was produced with multiplex PCR. This sample was sequenced with an Illumina HiSeq 2000. Amplification of TCR beta CDR3 regions was carried out from RNA transcripts. The first round of RT-PCR for the TCR CDR3 was performed with the HTBI primer set and the Qiagen OneStep RT-PCR kit. TCRdb took the public reads, trimmed them with fastp at Q25, ran MiXCR for clone calling and kept in-frame beta chains. Merged by CDR3 protein, the rows form single entries marked with the most common genes and DNA. The sample table shows more than 350,000 distinct CDR3 sequences, and roughly 15% are seen once. The top ten clones comprise under 25% of the sample. The sample was blood. These receptors all stem from a woman between 55 and 75 years old with Graves' ophthalmopathy.

The chain recombines TRBV7-2 with TRBJ2-7; 8 bases are a match to TRBD1. CDR1 and CDR2 (germline): SGHTA, FQGNSA. J was trimmed by 6 bases and V by 5 bases; bases with no gene match: 6. This CDR3 comprises 13 residues. CDR3 nucleotides: TGTGCCAGCAGCGTCCGGACAGGGATCGAGCAGTACTTC. Encoded protein: CASSVRTGIEQYF.

This clonotype was detected many times. This chain links TRBV6-5 with TRBJ1-2, with 8 bases that match TRBD1. The CDR3 length is 16 residues. Germline loops: CDR1 MNHEY, CDR2 SVGAGI. V dropped 2 bases and J dropped 2; count of bases not matched to a gene: 7. Here the CDR3 DNA reads TGTGCCAGCAGTTACCGCCCGGGACAGGTCAACTATGGCTACACCTTC. Protein product: CASSYRPGQVNYGYTF.

The V call is TRBV4-1, the J call TRBJ2-7, with D unclear. Germline V CDR1 and CDR2: MGHRA, YSYEKL. The CDR3 has 14 residues. V was clipped by 6 bases and J by 3 bases, with 15 bases between them. The CDR3 loop reads CASSLGVRIYEQYF. DNA of the CDR3: TGCGCCAGCAGTCTCGGAGTGAGAATCTACGAGCAGTACTTC.

This clonotype appeared many times. The chain has TRBV5-1 and TRBJ1-1; D is uncertain. In germline, CDR1 is SGHRS, CDR2 YFSETQ. The CDR3 is made up of 13 amino acids. Trimming took off 7 bases at V and 4 bases at J, with 14 bases between the two ends. DNA of the CDR3: TGCGCCAGCGCCCGGTCAAGTAGCACTGAAGCTTTCTTT. Amino acid sequence: CASARSSSTEAFF.

This clonotype was counted many times. The gene calls are TRBV18 and TRBJ2-3, with D unclear. V dropped 6 bases and J dropped 6 bases, with 10 bases sitting between them. CDR1 and CDR2 (germline): KGHSH, LQKENI. This CDR3 is built from 12 residues. CDR3 in DNA: TGTGCCAGCTCTCCCTCTTTGGATACGCAGTATTTT. Residues: CASSPSLDTQYF. The full variable domain, rest sourced from reference TRBV18 and TRBJ2-3, is NAGVMQNPRHLVRRRGQEARLRCSPMKGHSHVYWYRQLPEEGLKFMVYLQKENIIDESGMPKERFSAEFPKEGPSILRIQQVVRGDSAAYFCASSPSLDTQYFGPGTRLTVL.

This chain uses TRBV7-8 with TRBJ2-2, with 8 bases lining up with TRBD2. V trimming: 5 bases; J trimming: 7 bases; junction bases outside the gene matches: 15. The CDR3 runs to 17 residues. Per germline, CDR1 SGHVS and CDR2 FQNEAQ. The CDR3 nucleotides read TGTGCCAGCAGCGCCGGGACTAGAACCGACTTCGACGGGGAGCTGTTTTTT. Residues: CASSAGTRTDFDGELFF.

In this sample, this clonotype turned up many times. The rearrangement uses TRBV20-1 and TRBJ2-3; the D gene could be TRBD1 or TRBD2 (5 bases each). Trimming pared 1 base from V and 0 bases from J, leaving 11 bases between. CDR3 length: 15 residues. The germline CDR1 and CDR2 sequences are DFQATT and SNEGSKA (reference sequence). As DNA, the CDR3 is TGCAGTGCTAGAGTGGGACGGCCTAGCACAGATACGCAGTATTTT. The encoded protein is CSARVGRPSTDTQYF.

This clonotype was recorded many times. The J gene is TRBJ2-5, the V gene TRBV29-1; 8 positions agree with TRBD1. Looked up from germline, CDR1 is SQVTM and CDR2 is ANQGSEA. This CDR3 region has 13 residues. With V trimmed by 3 bases and J by 5 bases, 5 bases remained unmatched. Written as DNA, the CDR3 is TGCAGCGTTGATTCAGGGGGCACGGAGACCCAGTACTTC. Residues: CSVDSGGTETQYF.

In this sample, this clonotype turned up many times. The chain combines TRBV5-6 with TRBJ2-3; no definite D call. The CDR3 covers 13 residues. Trimming took 4 bases from V and 4 from J, leaving 10 bases between them. Germline CDR1 and CDR2: SGHDT and YYEEEE. The DNA for the CDR3 is TGTGCCAGCAGCGAACCCCATCCAGATACGCAGTATTTT. Protein product: CASSEPHPDTQYF.

The rearrangement joins TRBV3-1 to TRBJ2-3, with 9 bases identical to TRBD2. Germline V lookup: CDR1 LGHDT, CDR2 YNNKEL (reference sequence). The CDR3 is 16 amino acids. Germline trimming cut 6 bases from V and 1 base from J; bases unmatched to any gene: 8. The CDR3 DNA reads as TGTGCCAGCAGTTTGGGTATAGCGGGAGGCACAGATACGCAGTATTTT. Amino acids: CASSLGIAGGTDTQYF.

This clonotype was counted many times. J is TRBJ2-7 and V is TRBV3-1; the match to TRBD2 covers 9 bases. Trimming took 1 base from V and 3 from J; bases not matched to a gene: 1. The CDR3 has 14 residues. Per germline, CDR1 LGHDT and CDR2 YNNKEL (reference sequence). In DNA, the CDR3 is TGTGCCAGCAGCCAAGGACTAGCGGTCTACGAGCAGTACTTC. Protein product: CASSQGLAVYEQYF.

This clonotype was counted many times. A junction boundary mismatches the germline segment, possibly from a read error. The rearrangement links TRBV2 to TRBJ2-7, with D uncertain. Looked up from germline, CDR1 is SNHLY and CDR2 is FYNNEI. The CDR3 loop spans 13 amino acids. The CDR3 DNA follows: TGTGCCAGCACTGAAGTGTCCGGATACGAGCAGTACTTC. Amino acid sequence: CASTEVSGYEQYF.

This clonotype has ten or more counts. This chain connects TRBV5-1 to TRBJ2-7; tentative D call: TRBD2 (6 bases). CDR3 length: 14 amino acids. The germline V gene has CDR1 SGHRS and CDR2 YFSETQ. V was clipped by 3 bases and J by 3 bases, with 13 bases between them. CDR3 amino acids: CASSSRTGGYEQYF. The CDR3 DNA sequence: TGCGCCAGCAGCTCCCGGACCGGGGGCTACGAGCAGTACTTC.

This clonotype was observed many times. This sequence joins TRBV18 and TRBJ2-2; D uncertain. This CDR3 spans 12 amino acids. V lost 3 bases to trimming and J lost 8 bases, with 7 bases between them. Germline V gene data show CDR1 as KGHSH and CDR2 as LQKENI. The CDR3 sequence is CASSPSVGELFF. CDR3 DNA: TGTGCCAGCTCACCGAGTGTGGGGGAGCTGTTTTTT. Complete variable domain (other parts from reference TRBV18 and TRBJ2-2): NAGVMQNPRHLVRRRGQEARLRCSPMKGHSHVYWYRQLPEEGLKFMVYLQKENIIDESGMPKERFSAEFPKEGPSILRIQQVVRGDSAAYFCASSPSVGELFFGEGSRLTVL.

The chain employs TRBV5-1 and TRBJ2-5, with TRBD1 as a possible D gene (6 bases). CDR1 SGHRS and CDR2 YFSETQ come from the germline V gene. Trimming stripped 7 bases from V and 0 bases from J, with 10 bases between. CDR3 size: 13 residues. The CDR3 coding sequence is TGCGCCAGCGCAGGGGACAACCAAGAGACCCAGTACTTC. It yields the protein CASAGDNQETQYF.

At least ten counts were recorded for this clonotype. Here the CDR3 reads CASSQDRDTDTQYF. In DNA, the CDR3 is TGTGCCAGCAGCCAAGACAGAGACACAGATACGCAGTATTTT. J is TRBJ2-3 and V is TRBV3-1; D uncertain. Deletions cut 0 bases from V and 2 bases from J, with 6 bases between. CDR3 length: 14 amino acids. CDR1 is LGHDT, CDR2 YNNKEL, per germline (reference sequence).

This clonotype was seen ten or more times. This CDR3 reads CASRAWTSGWDTQYF. The CDR3 bases are TGTGCCAGCAGGGCCTGGACTAGCGGGTGGGATACGCAGTATTTT. This sequence joins TRBV28 and TRBJ2-3; 11 positions agree with TRBD2. This CDR3 contains 15 residues. Germline-derived CDR1 and CDR2 are MDHEN and SYDVKM. Trimming took 6 bases from V and 6 from J; bases not matched to a gene: 8.